This T cell receptor beta chain comes out of a study of blood T cell repertoires in COVID-19. Overall study: There were acute and convalescent COVID-19 samples, and they came from the United States, Italy and Spain. PBMCs, B-cell-depleted T cells, or T cells provided the cDNA or gDNA that made up the material.

Original processing notes: By means of reference gene primer amplification, nucleated cell counts were estimated. Sequencing used immunoSEQ multiplex PCR; TCRdb keeps in-frame clones, though not all of them. For V, J and clone size, that table is used; D and trimming come from the DNA. This sample has approximately 110,000 clones, with almost 90% found just once. Trimming removed 5 bases from V and 1 base from J; junction bases left unmatched: 6. CDR3 size: 16 residues. Germline values: CDR1 SEHNR, CDR2 FQNEAQ (reference sequence). This sequence originates from a woman aged 50 to 60 with active or convalescent COVID-19. The chain joins TRBV7-9 to TRBJ1-4, with 8 nucleotides matching TRBD1. Sequenced material: peripheral blood. CDR3 nucleotide sequence: TGTGCCAGCAGCCCTGGACAGGGAAGAACTAATGAAAAACTGTTTTTT. Translating it yields CASSPGQGRTNEKLFF.